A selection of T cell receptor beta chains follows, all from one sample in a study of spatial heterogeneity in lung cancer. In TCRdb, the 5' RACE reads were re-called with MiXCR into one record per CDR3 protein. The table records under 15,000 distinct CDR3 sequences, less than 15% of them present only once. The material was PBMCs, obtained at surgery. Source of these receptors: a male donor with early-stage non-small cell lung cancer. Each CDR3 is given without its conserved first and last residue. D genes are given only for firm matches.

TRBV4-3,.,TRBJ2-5,ASSQGGGLQETQY
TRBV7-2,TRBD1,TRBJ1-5,ASSLAGTGGVQPQH
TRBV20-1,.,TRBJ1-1,SVPGVENTEAF
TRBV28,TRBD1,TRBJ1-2,ASSLRGPYGYT
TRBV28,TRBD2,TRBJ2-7,ASSPPGSAGGRYEQY
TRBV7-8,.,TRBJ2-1,AATSSYNEQF
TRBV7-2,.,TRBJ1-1,ASSSLPIAGAF
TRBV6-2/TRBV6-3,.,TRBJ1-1,ASSYSQWTEAF
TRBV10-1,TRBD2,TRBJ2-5,ANSGGTAQETQY
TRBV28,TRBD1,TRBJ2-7,ASSLWDRVPYEQY
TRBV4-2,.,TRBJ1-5,ASSQDFALYSNQPQH
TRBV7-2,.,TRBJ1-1,ASSHRTVEAF
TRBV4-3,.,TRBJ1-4,ASTERGKDEKLF
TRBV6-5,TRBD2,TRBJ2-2,ASSDTTSGANTGELF
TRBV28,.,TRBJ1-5,ASSRDSQH
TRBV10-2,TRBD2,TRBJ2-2,ASSESRGLYTGELF
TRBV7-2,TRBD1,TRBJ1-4,ASSTRRSDRGGEKLF
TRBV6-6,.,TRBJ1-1,ASSTMGNTEAF
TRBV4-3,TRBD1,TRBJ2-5,ASSQGTGGETQY
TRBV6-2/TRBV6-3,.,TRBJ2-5,ASSSRRGETQY
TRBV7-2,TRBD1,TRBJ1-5,ASTPSGGNQPQH
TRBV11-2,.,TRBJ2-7,ASSLSAGSYEQY
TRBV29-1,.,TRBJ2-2,SVTHTNTGELF
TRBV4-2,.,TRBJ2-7,ASSQEAQSSYEQY
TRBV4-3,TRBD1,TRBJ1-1,ASSQATIQGINTEAF
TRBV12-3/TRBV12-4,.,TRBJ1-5,ASSLGPRQPQH
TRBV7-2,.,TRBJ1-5,ASSLGRGPQH
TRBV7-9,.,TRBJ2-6,ASSPARGVSSGANVLT
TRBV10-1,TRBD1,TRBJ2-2,ASSPGTGEFVGELF
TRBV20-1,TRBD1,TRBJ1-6,SAREGNRGGSPLH
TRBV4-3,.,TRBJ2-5,ASSQTDFQETQY
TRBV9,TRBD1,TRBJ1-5,ASSVGDRGSPSNQPQH